These T cell receptor beta chains were read from a single sample in a study of cytomegalovirus exposure and HLA in healthy donors. Sequencing was performed with immunoSEQ multiplex PCR; in TCRdb, only in-frame clones are kept and a portion is missing. This listing includes some 75,000 clones. Sequencing was performed on PBMCs. Receptor source: a man aged 40-55 years in good health and CMV-seronegative. Both conserved end residues are part of each CDR3. The order of the fields is D gene, J gene, CDR3 length, V gene, CDR3 protein, CDR3 DNA. The D gene is left open where the match is weak.

D gene: TRBD1
J gene: TRBJ1-2
CDR3 length: 13
V gene: TRBV12-5
CDR3 protein: CASGWTGYYGYTF
CDR3 DNA: TGTGCTAGTGGTTGGACAGGGTACTATGGCTACACCTTC

D gene: -
J gene: TRBJ1-6
CDR3 length: 14
V gene: TRBV4-1
CDR3 protein: CASSQDLPDEPLHF
CDR3 DNA: TGCGCCAGCAGCCAAGATCTCCCAGATGAACCCCTCCACTTT

D gene: -
J gene: TRBJ2-5
CDR3 length: 14
V gene: TRBV7-8
CDR3 protein: CASSSRVPQETQYF
CDR3 DNA: TGTGCCAGCAGCTCGCGGGTTCCCCAAGAGACCCAGTACTTC

D gene: -
J gene: TRBJ1-2
CDR3 length: 17
V gene: TRBV4-3
CDR3 protein: CASSQDRLSGYGYGYTF
CDR3 DNA: TGCGCCAGCAGCCAAGATCGACTCTCCGGTTACGGCTATGGCTACACCTTC

D gene: TRBD2
J gene: TRBJ2-3
CDR3 length: 15
V gene: TRBV27
CDR3 protein: CASTLSGGAWSTQYF
CDR3 DNA: TGTGCCAGCACCTTAAGCGGGGGGGCGTGGAGTACGCAGTATTTT

D gene: TRBD1
J gene: TRBJ1-6
CDR3 length: 16
V gene: TRBV4-3
CDR3 protein: CASSHLTGTVNSPLHF
CDR3 DNA: TGCGCCAGCAGCCACCTGACAGGGACGGTTAATTCACCCCTCCACTTT

D gene: TRBD2
J gene: TRBJ2-2
CDR3 length: 16
V gene: TRBV9
CDR3 protein: CASSVGAGGNTGELFF
CDR3 DNA: TGTGCCAGCAGCGTAGGAGCGGGGGGGAACACCGGGGAGCTGTTTTTT

D gene: -
J gene: TRBJ2-5
CDR3 length: 13
V gene: TRBV7-9
CDR3 protein: CASSRHNQETQYF
CDR3 DNA: TGTGCCAGCAGCCGACACAACCAAGAGACCCAGTACTTC

D gene: -
J gene: TRBJ2-2
CDR3 length: 15
V gene: TRBV11-2
CDR3 protein: CASAPRWLGTGELFF
CDR3 DNA: TGTGCCAGCGCCCCCCGCTGGCTCGGGACCGGGGAGCTGTTTTTT

D gene: -
J gene: TRBJ2-3
CDR3 length: 12
V gene: TRBV30
CDR3 protein: CAAGRRTDTQYF
CDR3 DNA: TGTGCTGCAGGGAGGAGAACAGATACGCAGTATTTT

D gene: TRBD2
J gene: TRBJ2-1
CDR3 length: 12
V gene: TRBV6-5
CDR3 protein: CASSSPGLRQFF
CDR3 DNA: TGTGCCAGCAGTTCCCCGGGACTACGGCAGTTCTTC

D gene: -
J gene: TRBJ2-3
CDR3 length: 14
V gene: TRBV27
CDR3 protein: CASSSSWASDTQYF
CDR3 DNA: TGTGCCAGCAGTTCCTCATGGGCTTCAGATACGCAGTATTTT

D gene: TRBD1
J gene: TRBJ2-3
CDR3 length: 14
V gene: TRBV10-3
CDR3 protein: CAIKTGGDTDTQYF
CDR3 DNA: TGTGCCATCAAGACAGGGGGGGACACAGATACGCAGTATTTT

D gene: -
J gene: TRBJ2-7
CDR3 length: 17
V gene: TRBV5-1
CDR3 protein: CASSLAEQTSFSYEQYF
CDR3 DNA: TGCGCCAGCAGCTTGGCCGAACAGACGTCTTTCTCCTACGAGCAGTACTTC

D gene: TRBD1
J gene: TRBJ1-5
CDR3 length: 13
V gene: TRBV19
CDR3 protein: CASQTGVNQPQHF
CDR3 DNA: TGTGCCAGTCAGACAGGGGTCAATCAGCCCCAGCATTTT

D gene: TRBD1
J gene: TRBJ1-1
CDR3 length: 14
V gene: TRBV11-2
CDR3 protein: CASSASTGYTEAFF
CDR3 DNA: TGTGCCAGCAGCGCCTCGACAGGGTACACTGAAGCTTTCTTT

D gene: TRBD2
J gene: TRBJ2-1
CDR3 length: 15
V gene: TRBV11-2
CDR3 protein: CASSLELAGMNEQFF
CDR3 DNA: TGTGCCAGCAGCTTAGAACTAGCGGGGATGAATGAGCAGTTCTTC

D gene: TRBD2
J gene: TRBJ2-1
CDR3 length: 16
V gene: TRBV11-3
CDR3 protein: CASSGRAGGLSNEQFF
CDR3 DNA: TGTGCCAGCAGCGGGCGAGCGGGGGGGCTTAGCAATGAGCAGTTCTTC

D gene: -
J gene: TRBJ2-3
CDR3 length: 13
V gene: TRBV29-1
CDR3 protein: CSVDSGFTDTQYF
CDR3 DNA: TGCAGCGTTGATAGCGGATTCACAGATACGCAGTATTTT

D gene: -
J gene: TRBJ1-2
CDR3 length: 14
V gene: TRBV5-4
CDR3 protein: CASSRDISAPGYTF
CDR3 DNA: TGTGCCAGCAGCCGTGACATATCGGCGCCCGGCTACACCTTC

D gene: TRBD2
J gene: TRBJ2-7
CDR3 length: 16
V gene: TRBV28
CDR3 protein: CASSLIGLAGTYEQYF
CDR3 DNA: TGTGCCAGCAGTTTAATCGGACTAGCGGGAACCTACGAGCAGTACTTC

D gene: TRBD2
J gene: TRBJ2-3
CDR3 length: 16
V gene: TRBV10-3
CDR3 protein: CAISESASGNTDTQYF
CDR3 DNA: TGTGCCATCAGTGAGTCGGCTAGCGGGAACACAGATACGCAGTATTTT

D gene: -
J gene: TRBJ1-2
CDR3 length: 16
V gene: TRBV27
CDR3 protein: CASSPERRDTHYGYTF
CDR3 DNA: TGTGCCAGCAGTCCCGAAAGAAGGGACACCCACTATGGCTACACCTTC

D gene: -
J gene: TRBJ2-1
CDR3 length: 13
V gene: TRBV7-9
CDR3 protein: CASSLIAGNEQFF
CDR3 DNA: TGTGCCAGCAGCCTAATTGCAGGGAATGAGCAGTTCTTC

D gene: -
J gene: TRBJ1-2
CDR3 length: 13
V gene: TRBV11-2
CDR3 protein: CASSLGQRYGYTF
CDR3 DNA: TGTGCCAGCAGCTTAGGTCAGCGGTATGGCTACACCTTC

D gene: TRBD1
J gene: TRBJ1-6
CDR3 length: 15
V gene: TRBV5-1
CDR3 protein: CASSLEGGENSPLHF
CDR3 DNA: TGCGCCAGCAGCTTGGAAGGGGGCGAGAATTCACCCCTCCACTTT

D gene: -
J gene: TRBJ1-2
CDR3 length: 13
V gene: TRBV30
CDR3 protein: CACPPDSNYGYTF
CDR3 DNA: TGTGCCTGTCCCCCCGATAGTAACTATGGCTACACCTTC

D gene: -
J gene: TRBJ2-3
CDR3 length: 13
V gene: TRBV5-6
CDR3 protein: CASSLGTARTQYF
CDR3 DNA: TGTGCCAGCAGCTTGGGGACAGCCCGTACGCAGTATTTT

D gene: -
J gene: TRBJ2-7
CDR3 length: 15
V gene: TRBV5-4
CDR3 protein: CASSLGQGRTYEQYF
CDR3 DNA: TGTGCCAGCAGCTTGGGGCAGGGTCGGACCTACGAGCAGTACTTC

D gene: -
J gene: TRBJ2-7
CDR3 length: 12
V gene: TRBV6-5
CDR3 protein: CASNKGPYEQYF
CDR3 DNA: TGTGCCAGCAATAAGGGGCCCTACGAGCAGTACTTC

D gene: -
J gene: TRBJ1-3
CDR3 length: 14
V gene: TRBV6-5
CDR3 protein: CASSSGGSGNTIYF
CDR3 DNA: TGTGCCAGCAGTTCAGGAGGCTCTGGAAACACCATATATTTT

D gene: TRBD2
J gene: TRBJ2-5
CDR3 length: 15
V gene: TRBV11-3
CDR3 protein: CASARSGGSGETQYF
CDR3 DNA: TGTGCCAGCGCCCGGAGCGGCGGGAGCGGGGAGACCCAGTACTTC

D gene: TRBD1
J gene: TRBJ2-2
CDR3 length: 15
V gene: TRBV7-9
CDR3 protein: CASSPRDRDTGELFF
CDR3 DNA: TGTGCCAGCTCACCCCGGGACAGGGACACCGGGGAGCTGTTTTTT

D gene: TRBD1
J gene: TRBJ2-3
CDR3 length: 16
V gene: TRBV4-2
CDR3 protein: CASSTFEGGKTDTQYF
CDR3 DNA: TGTGCCAGCAGTACGTTTGAAGGGGGCAAGACAGATACGCAGTATTTT

D gene: -
J gene: TRBJ2-2
CDR3 length: 13
V gene: TRBV19
CDR3 protein: CAKQDSYTGELFF
CDR3 DNA: TGTGCCAAACAGGACAGCTACACCGGGGAGCTGTTTTTT

D gene: -
J gene: TRBJ2-7
CDR3 length: 12
V gene: TRBV30
CDR3 protein: CAWIQDSYEQYF
CDR3 DNA: TGTGCCTGGATACAGGACAGCTACGAGCAGTACTTC

D gene: -
J gene: TRBJ1-2
CDR3 length: 14
V gene: TRBV7-9
CDR3 protein: CASSYSTGGYGYTF
CDR3 DNA: TGTGCCAGCAGCTATTCGACGGGGGGGTATGGCTACACCTTC

D gene: TRBD2
J gene: TRBJ2-7
CDR3 length: 15
V gene: TRBV9
CDR3 protein: CASTPGLAGAGEQYF
CDR3 DNA: TGTGCCAGCACCCCCGGACTAGCGGGAGCAGGAGAGCAGTACTTC

D gene: TRBD1
J gene: TRBJ2-1
CDR3 length: 15
V gene: TRBV7-8
CDR3 protein: CASSSTGASYNEQFF
CDR3 DNA: TGTGCCAGCTCATCAACAGGGGCCTCCTACAATGAGCAGTTCTTC

D gene: -
J gene: TRBJ2-1
CDR3 length: 13
V gene: TRBV30
CDR3 protein: CAWKIINYNEQFF
CDR3 DNA: TGTGCCTGGAAAATTATTAACTACAATGAGCAGTTCTTC

D gene: -
J gene: TRBJ2-5
CDR3 length: 13
V gene: TRBV19
CDR3 protein: CASSRGGSETQYF
CDR3 DNA: TGTGCCAGTAGTAGAGGGGGTTCAGAGACCCAGTACTTC